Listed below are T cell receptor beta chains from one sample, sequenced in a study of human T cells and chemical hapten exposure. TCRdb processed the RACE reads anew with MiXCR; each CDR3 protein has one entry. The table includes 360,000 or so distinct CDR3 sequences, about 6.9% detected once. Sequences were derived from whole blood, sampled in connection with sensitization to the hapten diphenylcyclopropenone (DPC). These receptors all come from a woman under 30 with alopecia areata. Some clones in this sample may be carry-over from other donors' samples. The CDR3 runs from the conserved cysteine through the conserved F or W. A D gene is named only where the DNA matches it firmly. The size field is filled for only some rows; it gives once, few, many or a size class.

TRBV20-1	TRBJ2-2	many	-	TGCAGTGCTGTGACTAGGTCCGGGGAGCTGTTTTTT	CSAVTRSGELFF
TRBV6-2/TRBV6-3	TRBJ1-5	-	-	TGTGCCAGCAGTTACTCGGGGTCAGGGGATAGCAATCAGCCCCAGCATTTT	CASSYSGSGDSNQPQHF
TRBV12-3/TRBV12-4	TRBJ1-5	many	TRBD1	TGTGCCAGCAGTCCTCAGGGGGCCAATCAGCCCCAGCATTTT	CASSPQGANQPQHF
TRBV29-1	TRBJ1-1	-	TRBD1	TGCAGCGACTACGACAGGGTGCCTGAAGCTTTCTTT	CSDYDRVPEAFF
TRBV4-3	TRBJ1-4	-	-	TGCGCCAGCAGCCAAGATCTCAGCAGGGCAGCTAATGAAAAACTGTTTTTT	CASSQDLSRAANEKLFF
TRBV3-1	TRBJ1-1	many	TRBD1	TGTGCCAGCAGCCAAGCGGGACAGTACACTGAAGCTTTCTTT	CASSQAGQYTEAFF
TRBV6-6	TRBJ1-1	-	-	TGTGCCAGCAGTTCTACCCCCGGGACAACTTTCCCCACTGAAGCTTTCTTT	CASSSTPGTTFPTEAFF
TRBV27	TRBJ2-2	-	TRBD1	TGTGCCAGCAGCTTCCGGGGACAGGGGGGGCTGTTTTTT	CASSFRGQGGLFF
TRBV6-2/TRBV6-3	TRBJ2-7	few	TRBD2	TGTGCCAGCAGTTACTCGACGTGGCGGGGGTCGTACGAGCAGTACTTC	CASSYSTWRGSYEQYF
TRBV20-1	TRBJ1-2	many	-	TGCAGTGCTGAGAAGGGACCGCCGTATGGCTACACCTTC	CSAEKGPPYGYTF
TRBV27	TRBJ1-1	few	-	TGTGCCAGCACTGCGGGGGGCCCCGCTGAAGCTTTCTTT	CASTAGGPAEAFF
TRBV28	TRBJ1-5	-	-	TGTGCCATCAATCGATCCTTCAATCAGCCCCAGCATTTT	CAINRSFNQPQHF
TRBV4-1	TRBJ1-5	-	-	TGCGCCAGCAGCCAAGTCCAGGGTAGTTATAGCAATCAGCCCCAGCATTTT	CASSQVQGSYSNQPQHF
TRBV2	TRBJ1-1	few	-	TGTGCCAGTATTCGGACAGAGAACACTGAAGCTTTCTTT	CASIRTENTEAFF
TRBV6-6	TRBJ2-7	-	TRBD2	TGTGCCAGCAGTTACGGACTAGCGGGGGACTACGAGCAGTACTTC	CASSYGLAGDYEQYF
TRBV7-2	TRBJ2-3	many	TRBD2	TGTGCCAGCAGCTCGAGGGCTAGCGGGGGCACAGATACGCAGTATTTT	CASSSRASGGTDTQYF
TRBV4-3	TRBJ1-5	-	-	TGCGCCAGCAGCCAAGAGGAGGACATTAATCAGCCCCAGCATTTT	CASSQEEDINQPQHF
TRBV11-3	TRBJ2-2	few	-	TGTGCCAGCAGCTTGTGGGAAAACGGGGAGCTGTTTTTT	CASSLWENGELFF
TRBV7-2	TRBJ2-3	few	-	TGTGCCAGCAGCTTAGACCACCGCACAGATACGCAGTATTTT	CASSLDHRTDTQYF
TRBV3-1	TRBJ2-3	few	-	TGTGCCAGCAGCCGATCCCGGGACGGTGCAAGGTATTTT	CASSRSRDGARYF
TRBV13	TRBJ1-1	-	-	TGTGCCAGCAGCCCGCTCGAACTGAACACTGAAGCTTTCTTT	CASSPLELNTEAFF
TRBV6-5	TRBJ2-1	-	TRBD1	TGTGCCAGCAGTTACTCTCGGACAGGGGCGACGGGCAATGAGCAGTTCTTC	CASSYSRTGATGNEQFF
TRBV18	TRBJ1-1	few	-	TGTGCCAGCTCACCTAGCGGGGGGGGCGATGAAGCTTTCTTT	CASSPSGGGDEAFF
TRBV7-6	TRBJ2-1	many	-	TGTGCCAGCAGCCAAGGATCGTACAATGAGCAGTTCTTC	CASSQGSYNEQFF
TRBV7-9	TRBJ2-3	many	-	TGTGCCAGCAGCCTTAAAGGTCCCGGGGATACGCAGTATTTT	CASSLKGPGDTQYF
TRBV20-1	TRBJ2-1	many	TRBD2	TGCAGTGCTGCTCGAACCGGGACTAGCGGGGGTGGCTACAATGAGCAGTTCTTC	CSAARTGTSGGGYNEQFF
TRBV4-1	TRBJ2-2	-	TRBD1	TGCGCCAGCAGCCAATCCGACAGGGGTGACACCGGGGAGCTGTTTTTT	CASSQSDRGDTGELFF